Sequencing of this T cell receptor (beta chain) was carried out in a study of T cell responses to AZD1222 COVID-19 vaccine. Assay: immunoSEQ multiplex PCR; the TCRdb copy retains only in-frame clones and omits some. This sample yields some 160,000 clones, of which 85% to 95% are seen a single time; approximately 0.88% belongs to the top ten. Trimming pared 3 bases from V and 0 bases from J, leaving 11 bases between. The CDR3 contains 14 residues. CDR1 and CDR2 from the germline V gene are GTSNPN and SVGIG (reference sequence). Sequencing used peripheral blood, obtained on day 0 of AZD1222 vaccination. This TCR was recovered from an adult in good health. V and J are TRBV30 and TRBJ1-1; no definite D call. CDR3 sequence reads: CAWRSGPLNTEAFF. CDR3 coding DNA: TGTGCCTGGAGGTCCGGGCCCCTGAACACTGAAGCTTTCTTT. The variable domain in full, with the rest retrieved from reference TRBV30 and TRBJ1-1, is SQTIHQWPATLVQPVGSPLSLECTVEGTSNPNLYWYRQAAGRGLQLLFYSVGIGQISSEVPQNLSASRPQDRQFILSSKKLLLSDSGFYLCAWRSGPLNTEAFFGQGTRLTVV.